A single sample is the source of the 3 T cell receptor beta chains below, sequenced in a study of cytomegalovirus exposure and HLA in healthy donors (dated by TCRdb to the late 2010s). The receptor library was made with the immunoSEQ multiplex PCR assay. For the multiplex PCR, a mixture combining 60 forward primers for TCR Vbeta segments and 13 reverse primers for TCR Jbeta segments was used. Held by TCRdb, this immuneACCESS table contains in-frame sequences only and omits some clones. Under half of the omission traces to an unresolved V gene where checked; the cause of the rest is unknown. In this sample's table one finds around 140,000 clones. The top ten clonotypes cover 0.9% to 1% of the sample. The sequenced sample was PBMCs. These receptors originate from a male donor in good health and CMV-seronegative.

The chain combines TRBV6-6 with TRBJ2-3; unclear D gene. The germline V and J ends were trimmed by 0 bases and 3 bases, with 10 bases remaining between them. Germline assignment: CDR1 MNHNY and CDR2 SVGAGI (reference sequence). This CDR3 region has 15 residues. The CDR3 nucleotides are TGTGCCAGCAGTTACTCGGTTACCGGGACAGATACGCAGTATTTT. This encodes CASSYSVTGTDTQYF.

The chain uses TRBV7-6 and TRBJ2-7; TRBD1 might be the D (5 bases). There are 15 residues in the CDR3. Germline V gene lookup returns CDR1 SGHVS and CDR2 FNYEAQ. Trimming removed 1 base at V and 3 bases at J, with 13 bases between. CDR3 bases: TGTGCCAGCAGCTTAGAAAAGACAGCCGTCTACGAGCAGTACTTC. As protein: CASSLEKTAVYEQYF.

The chain combines TRBV30 with TRBJ2-2; 7 bases are a match to TRBD2. The CDR3 contains 14 residues. Trimming removed 7 bases from V and 5 bases from J; junction bases left unmatched: 10. Germline V gene lookup returns CDR1 GTSNPN and CDR2 SVGIG (reference sequence). CDR3 sequence (DNA): TGTGCCTACCGGAGGCGTAGCGGGACCGGGGAGCTGTTTTTT. Translated: CAYRRRSGTGELFF.